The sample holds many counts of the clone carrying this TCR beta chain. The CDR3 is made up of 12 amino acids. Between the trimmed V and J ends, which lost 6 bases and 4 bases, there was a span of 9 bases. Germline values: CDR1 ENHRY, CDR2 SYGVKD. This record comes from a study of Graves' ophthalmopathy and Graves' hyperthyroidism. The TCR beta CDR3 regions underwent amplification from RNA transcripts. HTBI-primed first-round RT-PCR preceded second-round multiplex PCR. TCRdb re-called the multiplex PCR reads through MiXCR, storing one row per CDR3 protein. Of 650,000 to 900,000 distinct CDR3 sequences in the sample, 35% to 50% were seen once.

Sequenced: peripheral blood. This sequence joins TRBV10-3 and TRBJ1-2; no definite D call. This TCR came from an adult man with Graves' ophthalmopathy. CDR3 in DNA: TGTGCCATCAGCAACACCGGCTATGGCTACACCTTC. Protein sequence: CAISNTGYGYTF.